Listed below are T cell receptor beta chains from one sample, sequenced in a study of CD8 T cells in ankylosing spondylitis. MiXCR was run by TCRdb on the 5' RACE reads, yielding one entry per CDR3 protein. The sample includes about 39,000 distinct CDR3 sequences, 2.5% to 3.5% seen only once; the top ten take under 3.5%. The sequenced material came from blood, either unsorted or a sorted T cell fraction (not recorded which). The source is a male donor with ankylosing spondylitis or in good health (not recorded which). The CDR3 runs from the conserved cysteine through the conserved F or W. Fields, in order: clone size, J gene, V gene, D gene, CDR3 DNA, CDR3 protein. D genes are given only for firm matches. Only part of the rows carry a size: once, few, many, or a class if the clone is expanded.

>many|TRBJ2-1|TRBV9|.
TGTGCCAGCAGCCCACGACTGACAATCAATGAGCAGTTCTTC
CASSPRLTINEQFF
>many|TRBJ2-2|TRBV9|.
TGTGCCAGCAGCGGAAGACAGGTGAACACCGGGGAGCTGTTTTTT
CASSGRQVNTGELFF
>.|TRBJ2-1|TRBV9|.
TGTGCCAGCAGCGTAAGGGCGGCATACAATGAGCAGTTCTTC
CASSVRAAYNEQFF
>.|TRBJ2-1|TRBV9|TRBD2
TGTGCCAGCAGGGCCGGGACTAACAACAATGAGCAGTTCTTC
CASRAGTNNNEQFF
>many|TRBJ1-6|TRBV9|.
TGTGCCAGCAGTGGCGGTAACTCCTATAATTCACCCCTCCACTTT
CASSGGNSYNSPLHF
>many|TRBJ2-3|TRBV9|TRBD2
TGTGCCAGCAGCACCCAGGGTCGGGGGGGCTTTGATACGCAGTATTTT
CASSTQGRGGFDTQYF
>many|TRBJ2-5|TRBV9|TRBD1
TGTGCCAGCAGCGTAGGGACAGGGGGATCCCAAAGCACTCAAGAGACCCAGTACTTC
CASSVGTGGSQSTQETQYF
>many|TRBJ2-4|TRBV23-1|.
TGCGCCAGCAGTCAACCCCAGACAGTAGCCAAAAACATTCAGTACTTC
CASSQPQTVAKNIQYF
>many|TRBJ2-2|TRBV9|TRBD2
TGTGCCAGCAGCGTAGAACCCAGGGGTAGCGGGAGATACACCGGGGAGCTGTTTTTT
CASSVEPRGSGRYTGELFF
>many|TRBJ2-1|TRBV9|TRBD1
TGTGCCAGCAGCGTATGGACAGGGACCCTCGGGAGTGAGCAGTTCTTC
CASSVWTGTLGSEQFF
>many|TRBJ1-1|TRBV9|.
TGTGCCAGCAGCCTGAGACGGGACACTGAAGCTTTCTTT
CASSLRRDTEAFF
>many|TRBJ2-1|TRBV9|TRBD2
TGTGCCAGCAGCCCAGATCCGGGAGGGGGTTACAATGAGCAGTTCTTC
CASSPDPGGGYNEQFF
>many|TRBJ2-3|TRBV9|TRBD2
TGTGCCAGCAGCCTACGTATGGGGACTAGCGGGGCAGATACGCAGTATTTT
CASSLRMGTSGADTQYF
>many|TRBJ1-2|TRBV9|.
TGTGCCAGCAGCGTAGAAAGTCGACACTATGGCTACACCTTC
CASSVESRHYGYTF
>many|TRBJ2-2|TRBV9|TRBD2
TGTGCCAGCAGTGCTAGCGGGAGCTCGAGCACCGGGGAGCTGTTTTTT
CASSASGSSSTGELFF
>.|TRBJ2-3|TRBV9|.
TGTGCCAACAGCGTACAGGGTTTGAAAGATACGCAGTATTTT
CANSVQGLKDTQYF
>many|TRBJ2-3|TRBV9|TRBD2
TGTGCCAGCAGCGTAGGGGGTAGCGGGAGGTCCACAGATACGCAGTATTTT
CASSVGGSGRSTDTQYF
>many|TRBJ1-1|TRBV7-6|.
TGTGCCAGCAGCCCAAAACGTGCAGGGGAGGGGGGAGCTTTCTTT
CASSPKRAGEGGAFF
>many|TRBJ2-5|TRBV9|TRBD2
TGTGCCAGCAGCGTAGGGCCTCTGACTAGCGGGGGTGTGACCCAGTACTTC
CASSVGPLTSGGVTQYF
>many|TRBJ1-4|TRBV9|.
TGTGCCAGCAGTACAGGGCCTGCGGCTAATGAAAAACTGTTTTTT
CASSTGPAANEKLFF
>many|TRBJ2-3|TRBV9|TRBD2
TGTGCCAGCAGCGTACAGGCGGGGGGGCTCACAGATACGCAGTATTTT
CASSVQAGGLTDTQYF
>many|TRBJ1-1|TRBV9|.
TGTGCCAGCAGCGGGTCGGCGGGGGCGACGGCTTTCTTT
CASSGSAGATAFF
>many|TRBJ2-3|TRBV9|.
TGTGCCAGCAGCGTAGGTGGTCGGAAATTCACAGATACGCAGTATTTT
CASSVGGRKFTDTQYF
>many|TRBJ2-1|TRBV9|.
TGTGCCAGCAGCGTAGCGGGGGAAAATGAGCAGTTCTTC
CASSVAGENEQFF
>few|TRBJ2-3|TRBV9|TRBD2
TGTGCCAGCAGCGGAAGCGGGAGGGGCACAGATACGCAGTATTTT
CASSGSGRGTDTQYF
>many|TRBJ2-1|TRBV9|TRBD2
TGTGCCAGCAGCGAAACTAGCGGGGGACCCAACAATGAGCAGTTCTTC
CASSETSGGPNNEQFF
>many|TRBJ2-2|TRBV9|.
TGTGCCAGCAGCGTCTCAAGCGCCAGGGAGAGGGCCGGGGAGCTGTTTTTT
CASSVSSARERAGELFF
>.|TRBJ2-3|TRBV9|.
TGTGCCAGCAGCGTGAAACAGACAGATACGCAGTATTTT
CASSVKQTDTQYF
>many|TRBJ2-5|TRBV9|TRBD2
TGTGCCAGCAGCGCCAGGGAGGGGCAAGAGACCCAGTACTTC
CASSAREGQETQYF
>many|TRBJ1-5|TRBV9|.
TGTGCCAGCAGCGGGGACGTGGGGGGTCAGCCCCAGCATTTT
CASSGDVGGQPQHF
>many|TRBJ2-1|TRBV9|TRBD2
TGTGCCAGCAGCGTAGCCCTGGAGCGGGGGCAATCGGAGCAGTTCTTC
CASSVALERGQSEQFF
>many|TRBJ2-1|TRBV9|.
TGTGCCAGCAGCGTAGGGATAGCGGCCTACAATGAGCAGTTCTTC
CASSVGIAAYNEQFF
>many|TRBJ2-2|TRBV9|TRBD2
TGTGCCAGCAGCGCTAGCGGGAAGGTGGGCACCGGGGAGCTGTTTTTT
CASSASGKVGTGELFF
>many|TRBJ2-1|TRBV9|TRBD2
TGTGCCAGCAGCCCCCGGAGGAGGGAGGGAAATGAGCAGTTCTTC
CASSPRRREGNEQFF
>.|TRBJ2-2|TRBV9|.
TGTGCCAGCAGAAATATAACCGGGGAGCTGTTTTTT
CASRNITGELFF
>many|TRBJ2-1|TRBV9|.
TGTGCCAGCAGCCAACCCGATAGCGAGCAGTTCTTC
CASSQPDSEQFF